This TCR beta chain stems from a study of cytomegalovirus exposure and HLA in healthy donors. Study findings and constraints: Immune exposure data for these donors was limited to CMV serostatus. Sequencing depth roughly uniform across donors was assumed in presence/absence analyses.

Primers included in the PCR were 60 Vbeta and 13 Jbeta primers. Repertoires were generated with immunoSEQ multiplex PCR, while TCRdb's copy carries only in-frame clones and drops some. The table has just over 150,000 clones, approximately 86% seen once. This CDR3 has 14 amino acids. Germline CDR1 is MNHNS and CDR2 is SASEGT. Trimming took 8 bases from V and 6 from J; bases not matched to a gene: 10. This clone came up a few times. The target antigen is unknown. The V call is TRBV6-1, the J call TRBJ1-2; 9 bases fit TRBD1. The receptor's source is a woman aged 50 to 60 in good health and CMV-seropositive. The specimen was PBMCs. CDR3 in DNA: TGTGCCAGCCAATTACAGGGGGCGCCGAATGGCTACACCTTC. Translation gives CASQLQGAPNGYTF.